One and the same sample provided the 28 T cell receptor beta chains below, sequenced in a study of post-analysis software for immune sequencing data. Study-level results: Compared with controls, patients had more of 4 to 6 TRBV segments, including TRBV5-6, TRBV5-1 and TRBV20-1.

Their cognate antigens are unknown. Unique molecular identifiers were built into the TCR beta cDNA libraries. TCRdb ran MiXCR on the PCR reads and lists one entry per CDR3 protein. The sample shows roughly 800,000 distinct CDR3 sequences, around 53% of them seen only once. The sample consisted of blood. Receptors were obtained from a girl between 10 and 17 years old with multiple sclerosis.

This clonotype was seen a few times. V and J are TRBV6-6 and TRBJ2-6, with D perhaps TRBD1 (6 bases). V was trimmed by 6 bases and J by 0 bases, leaving 9 bases between them. Germline CDR1 is MNHNY and CDR2 is SVGAGI (reference sequence). The CDR3 loop spans 15 amino acids. CDR3 in amino acids: CASSAGDSGANVLTF. As DNA, the CDR3 is TGTGCCAGCAGCGCAGGGGACTCTGGGGCCAACGTCCTGACTTTC.

The rearrangement links TRBV12-3 or TRBV12-4 to TRBJ2-3; 7 nucleotides agree with TRBD2. This CDR3 spans 13 amino acids. Trimming took 10 bases from V and 0 from J; bases not matched to a gene: 4. The CDR3 is CATRAGSTDTQYF. The CDR3 DNA reads TGTGCCACCAGAGCGGGGAGCACAGATACGCAGTATTTT.

The chain has TRBV7-7 and TRBJ2-5, with D hard to call. Germline CDR1 reads SSHAT; CDR2 reads FNYEAQ (reference sequence). V lost 5 bases, J lost 1 base, and 11 bases lay in between. The CDR3 loop spans 14 amino acids. CDR3 DNA sequence: TGTGCCAGCAGCCCTGAGGTCGCCCAAGAGACCCAGTACTTC. Translating gives CASSPEVAQETQYF. The full variable domain, with the rest looked up from reference TRBV7-7 and TRBJ2-5, is GAGVSQSPRYKVTKRGQDVTLRCDPISSHATLYWYQQALGQGPEFLTYFNYEAQPDKSGLPSDRFSAERPEGSISTLTIQRTEQRDSAMYRCASSPEVAQETQYFGPGTRLLVL.

The V gene is TRBV7-2, the J gene TRBJ2-3, with D possibly being TRBD2 (5 bases). Trimming removed 1 base at V and 0 bases at J, with 8 bases between. Germline V gene lookup returns CDR1 SGHTA and CDR2 FQGNSA. The CDR3 runs 15 residues. The CDR3 DNA is TGTGCCAGCAGCTTAGTTCAGCGGAGCACAGATACGCAGTATTTT. Its translation: CASSLVQRSTDTQYF.

This clonotype has a handful of counts. The chain links TRBV5-1 to TRBJ2-3; D unclear. This CDR3 is 15 amino acids long. Germline V gene lookup returns CDR1 SGHRS and CDR2 YFSETQ. V dropped 0 bases and J dropped 2 bases, with 10 bases sitting between them. CDR3 bases: TGCGCCAGCAGCTTGGCCGGGCGGCCCACAGATACGCAGTATTTT. Protein product: CASSLAGRPTDTQYF.

The rearrangement uses TRBV6-5 and TRBJ1-2, with 8 bases identical to TRBD1. The length of the CDR3 is 13 residues. Germline V gene sequence: CDR1 MNHEY, CDR2 SVGAGI. V dropped 2 bases and J dropped 8; count of bases not matched to a gene: 4. The CDR3 region is CASSYGQGWGYTF. DNA for the CDR3: TGTGCCAGCAGTTACGGACAGGGCTGGGGCTACACCTTC.

The chain has TRBV7-3 and TRBJ1-2, with D possibly matching TRBD1 (5 bases). V lost 2 bases and J lost 6, with 13 bases in between. This CDR3 is built from 14 residues. Germline-derived CDR1 and CDR2 are SGHTA and FQGTGA. The CDR3 nucleotides are TGTGCCAGCAGCTTATACTCAGGGATCGATGGCTACACCTTC. Protein: CASSLYSGIDGYTF.

This chain joins TRBV9 and TRBJ2-1; D gene uncertain. This CDR3 has 14 amino acids. The germline CDR1 and CDR2 sequences are SGDLS and YYNGEE. The V end was cut by 0 bases, the J end by 8 bases, with 12 bases between. CDR3 in amino acids: CASSVVASPDEQFF. In DNA, the CDR3 is TGTGCCAGCAGCGTAGTGGCCAGTCCGGATGAGCAGTTCTTC.

The CDR3 DNA is TGCAGCGTTGGGGGTTCAGCTTTAGAGACCCAGTACTTC. Residues: CSVGGSALETQYF. The gene calls are TRBV29-1 and TRBJ2-5; D is unresolved. The CDR3 covers 13 residues. The V end was cut by 4 bases, the J end by 4 bases, with 13 bases between. Germline CDR1 SQVTM, CDR2 ANQGSEA.

This clonotype appeared once. The chain has TRBV9 and TRBJ2-3; D is uncertain. This CDR3 is built from 16 residues. V shed 0 bases and J shed 6 bases, with 17 bases lying between them. The V gene's germline CDR1 is SGDLS and CDR2 YYNGEE. CDR3 region: CASSVVKTQVRDTQYF. CDR3 in DNA: TGTGCCAGCAGCGTAGTCAAAACACAAGTACGGGATACGCAGTATTTT.

The V and J genes are TRBV5-1 and TRBJ1-2; D is unclear. The germline V and J ends were trimmed by 4 bases and 2 bases, with 21 bases remaining between them. Germline V gives CDR1 SGHRS, CDR2 YFSETQ. This CDR3 has 17 residues. This chain's CDR3 is CASSGGLSVTRNYGYTF. The CDR3 DNA reads as TGCGCCAGCAGCGGAGGGTTATCTGTTACCCGAAACTATGGCTACACCTTC.

The table lists this clonotype with a few counts. The chain employs TRBV9 and TRBJ1-1, with TRBD1 identical over 7 bases. V was clipped by 4 bases and J by 4 bases; unmatched bases: 7. This CDR3 contains 14 residues. The germline CDR1 and CDR2 sequences are SGDLS and YYNGEE. The CDR3 nucleotides read TGTGCCAGCAGCCCAGGACAGGACGCCACTGAAGCTTTCTTT. As protein: CASSPGQDATEAFF.

The sample holds a few counts of this clonotype. The rearrangement links TRBV9 to TRBJ2-5, with TRBD2 as a possible D gene (6 bases). The germline V gene encodes CDR1 SGDLS and CDR2 YYNGEE. V shed 3 bases and J shed 4 bases, with 10 bases lying between them. CDR3 length: 13 residues. The CDR3 DNA sequence: TGTGCCAGCAGCGCTAGACTAGGAGAGACCCAGTACTTC. Translation: CASSARLGETQYF.

Only a few counts were recorded for this clonotype. The chain carries TRBV7-3 and TRBJ2-5; TRBD1 aligns across 7 bases. J gave up 5 bases and V 2 bases, and 5 bases lay outside the gene matches. The CDR3 is made up of 14 amino acids. CDR1 SGHTA and CDR2 FQGTGA come from the germline V gene. The CDR3 DNA is TGTGCCAGCAGCTTAGACAGGGCAAGTGAGACCCAGTACTTC. This encodes CASSLDRASETQYF. Variable domain in full (rest from reference TRBV7-3 and TRBJ2-5): GAGVSQTPSNKVTEKGKYVELRCDPISGHTALYWYRQSLGQGPEFLIYFQGTGAADDSGLPNDRFFAVRPEGSVSTLKIQRTERGDSAVYLCASSLDRASETQYFGPGTRLLVL.

J is TRBJ2-7 and V is TRBV5-1; 7 bases map to TRBD1. This CDR3 is built from 16 residues. V lost 4 bases to trimming and J lost 5 bases; unmatched junction nucleotides: 15. Looked up from germline, CDR1 is SGHRS and CDR2 is YFSETQ. CDR3: CASSQPPGQNSHEQYF. The CDR3 DNA sequence: TGCGCCAGCAGCCAACCGCCGGGACAGAATTCCCACGAGCAGTACTTC.

This clonotype has ten or more counts. The V gene is TRBV6-5, the J gene TRBJ2-7; 7 nucleotides line up with TRBD1. The CDR3 is made up of 13 amino acids. The germline V gene has CDR1 MNHEY and CDR2 SVGAGI. V lost 4 bases to trimming and J lost 7 bases; unmatched junction nucleotides: 7. The CDR3 sequence: CASSSTGVGEQYF. DNA of the CDR3: TGTGCCAGCAGTTCAACAGGGGTCGGGGAGCAGTACTTC.

V is TRBV5-1 and J is TRBJ2-2; D remains ambiguous. The germline gives CDR1 SGHRS, CDR2 YFSETQ. V lost 9 bases and J lost 2, with 17 bases in between. The CDR3 has 15 amino acids. The CDR3, as DNA: TGCGCCACCCAATCATTGGACGGAAACACCGGGGAGCTGTTTTTT. Residues: CATQSLDGNTGELFF.

The CDR3 DNA is TGTGCCAGCAGAGGTTTACTAGCGGGAGATGTAAATGAGCAGTTCTTC. Protein sequence: CASRGLLAGDVNEQFF. This chain joins TRBV2 and TRBJ2-1, with 11 nucleotides matching TRBD2. CDR3 length: 16 residues. Germline V gene data show CDR1 as SNHLY and CDR2 as FYNNEI. The V segment lost 6 bases and the J segment 7 bases; nucleotides outside the gene matches: 11.

This clonotype was picked up a small number of times. DNA of the CDR3: TGCAGCGTTGGTATAGCGGGGGAGGGGGATACGCAGTATTTT. Protein: CSVGIAGEGDTQYF. This rearrangement joins TRBV29-1 to TRBJ2-3; TRBD2 aligns across 9 bases. Looked up from germline, CDR1 is SQVTM and CDR2 is ANQGSEA. V lost 4 bases, J lost 6 bases, and 8 bases stayed unmatched. This CDR3 has 14 residues.

This clonotype occurred a few times. The V call is TRBV20-1, the J call TRBJ2-5; 8 bases line up with TRBD1. Matching the DNA end better, TRBJ2-7 makes the J call doubtful. CDR1 and CDR2 (germline): DFQATT, SNEGSKA (reference sequence). This CDR3 spans 13 amino acids. The CDR3 loop is CSARDRGRHEQYF. The DNA for the CDR3 is TGCAGTGCTAGAGACAGGGGGCGACACGAGCAGTACTTC.

The chain carries TRBV7-9 and TRBJ2-1; the D gene is possibly TRBD1 (5 bases). This CDR3 is 14 amino acids long. V lost 1 base and J 5 bases, leaving 9 bases between the germline ends. CDR1 is SEHNR and CDR2 is FQNEAQ in the germline V gene (reference sequence). The CDR3 region is CASSLGQLNNEQFF. The CDR3 nucleotides are TGTGCCAGCAGCTTAGGACAGCTCAACAATGAGCAGTTCTTC. The full variable domain, with the rest looked up from reference TRBV7-9 and TRBJ2-1, is DTGVSQNPRHKITKRGQNVTFRCDPISEHNRLYWYRQTLGQGPEFLTYFQNEAQLEKSRLLSDRFSAERPKGSFSTLEIQRTEQGDSAMYLCASSLGQLNNEQFFGPGTRLTVL.

The gene calls are TRBV7-2 and TRBJ2-7, with TRBD2 matching 11 bases. CDR1 is SGHTA and CDR2 is FQGNSA in the germline V gene. V was clipped by 1 base and J by 6 bases; unmatched bases: 5. The CDR3 has 15 amino acids. Written as DNA, the CDR3 is TGTGCCAGCAGCTTAGTAGGGACTAGCGGAGTCGAGCAGTACTTC. Translation gives CASSLVGTSGVEQYF.

There are a few counts of this clonotype. The chain carries TRBV6-5 and TRBJ2-5; TRBD2 matches at 7 bases. Trimming removed 7 bases from V and 4 bases from J; junction bases left unmatched: 12. The CDR3 is made up of 15 amino acids. CDR1 and CDR2 (germline): MNHEY, SVGAGI. CDR3 DNA: TGTGCCAGCACCACCGGGGGGTTGGATGCAGAGACCCAGTACTTC. It codes for CASTTGGLDAETQYF.

The V gene is TRBV29-1, the J gene TRBJ2-4, with TRBD1 matching over 9 bases. The end of the DNA fits TRBJ2-7 better, so the J call may be wrong. Germline CDR1 and CDR2: SQVTM and ANQGSEA. The CDR3 sequence is 14 residues long. The CDR3 protein is CSVDPGTGLSEQYF. CDR3 DNA sequence: TGCAGCGTTGACCCCGGGACAGGGCTGTCCGAGCAGTACTTC.

This clonotype was seen more than once but under ten times. The gene calls are TRBV29-1 and TRBJ2-5, with 9 bases that match TRBD1. After removal of 2 bases from V and 11 bases from J, the junction contained 12 bases not matched to a gene. Germline CDR1 is SQVTM and CDR2 is ANQGSEA. CDR3 length: 14 amino acids. This CDR3 reads CSVELGQGLREQYF. CDR3 sequence (DNA): TGCAGCGTTGAATTGGGACAGGGCTTGCGTGAGCAGTACTTC.

This clonotype was counted only a few times. A clone one base away is much larger, so this may be a read error. The chain links TRBV20-1 to TRBJ2-7, with 9 bases aligning to TRBD1. The CDR3 is 13 residues long. Germline V gene data show CDR1 as DFQATT and CDR2 as SNEGSKA (reference sequence). The junction had 0 bases not matched to a gene; V was cut back by 1 base and J by 2 bases. The CDR3 coding sequence is TGCAGTGCTAGAGGGGACAGGGCCTACGAGCAGTACTTC. Protein: CSARGDRAYEQYF.

The genes are TRBV27 and TRBJ2-7, with 14 bases that match TRBD2. The CDR3 loop spans 16 amino acids. V trimming: 5 bases; J trimming: 6 bases; junction bases outside the gene matches: 9. Germline V gene sequence: CDR1 MNHEY, CDR2 SMNVEV (reference sequence). The DNA for the CDR3 is TGTGCCAGCAGTGCGGGGACTAGCGGGAGAAAAGGCGAGCAGTACTTC. This codes for CASSAGTSGRKGEQYF.

V usage is TRBV5-1 and J usage is TRBJ2-7, with D maybe TRBD2 (5 bases). Per the germline V gene, CDR1 is SGHRS and CDR2 is YFSETQ. Trimming left V 4 bases short and J 5 bases short, with 10 bases between. This CDR3 is built from 12 residues. Written as DNA, the CDR3 is TGCGCCAGCAGCACGGAGGCCCACGAGCAGTACTTC. Translated, it gives CASSTEAHEQYF. Together with reference TRBV5-1 and TRBJ2-7, the CDR3 gives the full variable domain: KAGVTQTPRYLIKTRGQQVTLSCSPISGHRSVSWYQQTPGQGLQFLFEYFSETQRNKGNFPGRFSGRQFSNSRSEMNVSTLELGDSALYLCASSTEAHEQYFGPGTRLTVT.